The 29 T cell receptor beta chains in this list originate from one sample, sequenced in a study of early T cells in non-severe SARS-CoV-2 infection. TCRdb reprocessed the 5' RACE reads with MiXCR, giving one entry per CDR3 protein. The profile covers roughly 56,000 distinct CDR3 sequences, with about 14% appearing a single time and roughly 3.9% taken by the ten largest. The sample here was whole blood, taken at baseline. Receptor source: an adult who was a healthcare worker with PCR-confirmed SARS-CoV-2 infection or an uninfected control (not recorded which).

In its sample, this clonotype was seen a few times. The chain recombines TRBV11-1 with TRBJ2-3; TRBD2 might be the D (7 bases). V lost 4 bases and J 3 bases, leaving 20 bases between the germline ends. Germline CDR1 is SGHAT and CDR2 is FQDESV (reference sequence). The CDR3 contains 17 residues. In nucleotides, the CDR3 is TGTGCCAGCAGCTCGGTGGGGGGGGGCGATGGGACAGATACGCAGTATTTT. It is translated as CASSSVGGGDGTDTQYF. Filled out from reference TRBV11-1 and TRBJ2-3, the complete variable domain reads EAEVAQSPRYKITEKSQAVAFWCDPISGHATLYWYRQILGQGPELLVQFQDESVVDDSQLPKDRFSAERLKGVDSTLKIQPAELGDSAMYLCASSSVGGGDGTDTQYFGPGTRLTVL.

The chain employs TRBV5-1 and TRBJ1-1; tentatively, D is TRBD1 (5 bases). Per the germline V gene, CDR1 is SGHRS and CDR2 is YFSETQ. V lost 0 bases and J lost 5, with 14 bases in between. The CDR3 spans 15 residues. The CDR3 loop is CASSLDTSGRTEAFF. The CDR3 DNA reads as TGCGCCAGCAGCTTGGATACCTCGGGGCGGACTGAAGCTTTCTTT.

In this sample, this clonotype turned up many times. The chain uses TRBV6-5 and TRBJ2-3; D is unclear. Trimming took 0 bases from V and 10 from J, leaving 20 bases between them. The CDR3 runs to 16 residues. In germline, CDR1 is MNHEY, CDR2 SVGAGI. CDR3 nucleotides: TGTGCCAGCAGTTACTCTAGCCTTAGAAGCGCCTCTCCGCAGTATTTT. It yields the protein CASSYSSLRSASPQYF.

This clonotype was counted only a few times. This chain connects TRBV2 to TRBJ1-2; D perhaps matches TRBD1 (5 bases). The CDR3 sequence is 14 residues long. Trimming cost V 1 base and J 4 bases, with 10 bases left between them. Looked up from germline, CDR1 is SNHLY and CDR2 is FYNNEI. In DNA form, the CDR3 reads TGTGCCAGCAGTGAAGTCCAGGGTGGCTATGGCTACACCTTC. Translation gives CASSEVQGGYGYTF.

This clonotype was detected a few times. The rearrangement uses TRBV4-2 and TRBJ2-1; 9 positions agree with TRBD2. CDR3 length: 17 residues. The trim removed 4 bases at V and 1 base at J, leaving 8 bases unmatched. Germline V gene lookup returns CDR1 LGHNA and CDR2 YNFKEQ. The CDR3 sequence: CASSPRGGATSYNEQFF. CDR3 DNA: TGTGCCAGCAGCCCTCGCGGGGGGGCGACTTCCTACAATGAGCAGTTCTTC.

The chain carries TRBV2 and TRBJ2-5; D unclear. The CDR3 has 11 residues. Trimming cost V 10 bases and J 2 bases, with 8 bases left between them. CDR1 is SNHLY and CDR2 is FYNNEI in the germline V gene. The CDR3 DNA reads TGTGCCATCCCCTCACAAGAGACCCAGTACTTC. It translates to CAIPSQETQYF.

This clonotype appeared many times. The J gene is TRBJ2-7, the V gene TRBV3-1; D gene unclear. CDR1 and CDR2 (germline): LGHDT, YNNKEL (reference sequence). V dropped 5 bases and J dropped 3 bases, with 11 bases sitting between them. The CDR3 length is 13 residues. The CDR3 loop is CASSSTGHYEQYF. The CDR3 nucleotides read TGTGCCAGCAGCTCGACCGGCCACTACGAGCAGTACTTC.

The chain carries TRBV6-2 or TRBV6-3 and TRBJ2-3; D ambiguous. V shed 4 bases and J shed 3 bases, with 11 bases lying between them. Germline V gene lookup returns CDR1 MNHEY and CDR2 SVGEGT. This CDR3 comprises 14 residues. In DNA form, the CDR3 reads TGTGCCAGCAGTTTTCGGGTCGGGACAGATACGCAGTATTTT. Its translation is CASSFRVGTDTQYF.

This clonotype was picked up many times. V and J are TRBV6-2 or TRBV6-3 and TRBJ2-3; D is ambiguous. Trimming left V 2 bases short and J 0 bases short, with 6 bases between. The CDR3 sequence is 14 residues long. Per germline, CDR1 MNHEY and CDR2 SVGEGT. CDR3 sequence: CASSYPDSTDTQYF. The DNA for the CDR3 is TGTGCCAGCAGTTACCCTGACAGCACAGATACGCAGTATTTT.

This clonotype turned up a few times. The rearrangement joins TRBV5-6 to TRBJ2-7, with D unresolved. V was shortened by 2 bases and J by 0 bases, with 6 bases between the two germline ends. This CDR3 spans 13 amino acids. Germline V gene data show CDR1 as SGHDT and CDR2 as YYEEEE. CDR3 residues: CASSFPGSYEQYF. CDR3 coding DNA: TGTGCCAGCAGCTTTCCAGGCTCCTACGAGCAGTACTTC.

For the CDR3, the DNA is TGCGCCAGCAGCGCAGCAGGCACAGATACGCAGTATTTT. Amino acids: CASSAAGTDTQYF. This chain uses TRBV10-1 with TRBJ2-3; D is unclear. The CDR3 has 13 residues. The V gene lost 6 bases and the J gene lost 1 base, with 8 bases spanning the gap. Germline CDR1 reads WNHNN; CDR2 reads SYGVQD (reference sequence).

This clonotype was recorded many times. This chain joins TRBV9 and TRBJ2-3; TRBD1 is a possible D gene (6 bases). The CDR3 runs 14 residues. Trimming took off 0 bases at V and 3 bases at J, with 8 bases between the two ends. Germline V CDR1 and CDR2: SGDLS, YYNGEE. In nucleotides, the CDR3 is TGTGCCAGCAGCGTAGGGCAGGGGACAGATACGCAGTATTTT. Encoded protein: CASSVGQGTDTQYF.

J is TRBJ2-1 and V is TRBV4-1; weak D call: TRBD1 (5 bases). The CDR3 length is 14 residues. Trimming removed 1 base from V and 6 bases from J, with 10 bases in between. CDR1 and CDR2 (germline): MGHRA, YSYEKL. The CDR3 DNA follows: TGCGCCAGCAGCCAAGGGCAGGGCCCCAATGAGCAGTTCTTC. Translated: CASSQGQGPNEQFF.

In this sample, this clonotype turned up many times. V and J are TRBV6-6 and TRBJ2-3; 13 nucleotides agree with TRBD2. The junction had 12 bases not matched to a gene; V was cut back by 2 bases and J by 7 bases. The CDR3 covers 18 residues. Germline V gene sequence: CDR1 MNHNY, CDR2 SVGAGI (reference sequence). CDR3 protein: CASSYQDTSGRAPYTQYF. The CDR3 nucleotides are TGTGCCAGCAGTTACCAAGACACTAGCGGGAGGGCCCCGTATACGCAGTATTTT.

The V and J genes are TRBV6-2 or TRBV6-3 and TRBJ2-6, with no clear D. V dropped 9 bases and J dropped 4 bases, with 19 bases sitting between them. This CDR3 is built from 16 residues. The germline V gene has CDR1 MNHEY and CDR2 SVGEGT. The DNA for the CDR3 is TGTGCCAGAAGCCTCCCTCCGATCACCGGGGCCAACGTCCTGACTTTC. This translates into CARSLPPITGANVLTF.

This clonotype has just a few counts. The chain is built from TRBV4-1 and TRBJ2-7, with D unclear. Trimming left V 3 bases short and J 3 bases short, with 18 bases between. The V gene's germline CDR1 is MGHRA and CDR2 YSYEKL. The CDR3 loop spans 16 amino acids. The CDR3, as DNA: TGCGCCAGCAGCCAGCAATCGGCGGCGTTCTTCTACGAGCAGTACTTC. It encodes CASSQQSAAFFYEQYF.

This clonotype was observed a few times. The gene calls are TRBV3-1 and TRBJ1-2; 7 bases map to TRBD1. CDR1 and CDR2 (germline): LGHDT, YNNKEL (reference sequence). Trimming removed 4 bases from V and 3 bases from J; junction bases left unmatched: 5. The CDR3 length is 14 residues. In DNA form, the CDR3 reads TGTGCCAGCAGCCCCGACAGGGCTGACTATGGCTACACCTTC. This sequence encodes CASSPDRADYGYTF.

The chain is built from TRBV30 and TRBJ1-4, with D possibly TRBD1 on 5 matching bases. The germline CDR1 and CDR2 sequences are GTSNPN and SVGIG (reference sequence). The CDR3 has 14 residues. V gave up 7 bases and J gave up 4 bases, with 16 bases separating them. CDR3 bases: TGTGCCTCGGATTCCGGGACCAGTAATGAAAAACTGTTTTTT. Translating gives CASDSGTSNEKLFF.

This clonotype was detected many times. V usage is TRBV3-1 and J usage is TRBJ2-1, with TRBD2 matching 11 bases. CDR3 length: 16 amino acids. Germline V lookup: CDR1 LGHDT, CDR2 YNNKEL (reference sequence). V dropped 5 bases and J dropped 5; count of bases not matched to a gene: 8. Here the CDR3 reads CASSSVAGGAHNEQFF. The CDR3 nucleotides read TGTGCCAGCAGCTCGGTAGCGGGGGGGGCCCACAATGAGCAGTTCTTC.

V and J are TRBV2 and TRBJ2-1; 9 bases are shared with TRBD2. The CDR3 is 15 residues long. V was clipped by 10 bases and J by 7 bases; unmatched bases: 14. Germline loops: CDR1 SNHLY, CDR2 FYNNEI. The CDR3 sequence is CATGPGGRAWNEQFF. CDR3 sequence (DNA): TGTGCCACCGGGCCCGGCGGGAGGGCCTGGAATGAGCAGTTCTTC.

The J gene is TRBJ1-2, the V gene TRBV30; D is possibly TRBD1 (6 bases). This CDR3 comprises 13 residues. Germline V gene data show CDR1 as GTSNPN and CDR2 as SVGIG (reference sequence). V was cut by 5 bases and J by 0 bases, with 10 bases left in between. CDR3 sequence reads: CAWQNRANYGYTF. CDR3 coding DNA: TGTGCCTGGCAGAACAGGGCTAACTATGGCTACACCTTC.

This clonotype was seen at least ten times. The chain has TRBV11-1 and TRBJ1-1; weak D call: TRBD1 (5 bases). The CDR3 covers 14 residues. Looked up from germline, CDR1 is SGHAT and CDR2 is FQDESV (reference sequence). The germline V and J ends were trimmed by 2 bases and 4 bases, with 11 bases remaining between them. The CDR3 nucleotides are TGTGCCAGCAGCTTACGGCAGGGTAGCACTGAAGCTTTCTTT. It translates to CASSLRQGSTEAFF.

The chain has TRBV7-3 and TRBJ2-3; no clear D gene. The CDR3 sequence is 16 residues long. Germline CDR1 is SGHTA and CDR2 is FQGTGA. V lost 1 base and J lost 1, with 12 bases in between. The chain's CDR3 is CASSLKPGPRTDTQYF. In nucleotides, the CDR3 is TGTGCCAGCAGCTTAAAGCCCGGCCCCCGCACAGATACGCAGTATTTT.

The gene calls are TRBV29-1 and TRBJ2-4; 7 bases align to TRBD2. In germline, CDR1 is SQVTM, CDR2 ANQGSEA. This CDR3 has 15 residues. The trim removed 3 bases at V and 3 bases at J, leaving 8 bases unmatched. The DNA for the CDR3 is TGCAGCGTTGAGGGGAGGGGCCCCGACAAAAACATTCAGTACTTC. This sequence encodes CSVEGRGPDKNIQYF. Full variable domain (rest looked up from reference TRBV29-1 and TRBJ2-4): SAVISQKPSRDICQRGTSLTIQCQVDSQVTMMFWYRQQPGQSLTLIATANQGSEATYESGFVIDKFPISRPNLTFSTLTVSNMSPEDSSIYLCSVEGRGPDKNIQYFGAGTRLSVL.

A few counts support this clonotype. The V and J genes are TRBV7-6 and TRBJ2-6; no clear D. The V and J ends lost 1 base and 0 bases respectively, with 16 bases between them. CDR3 length equals 19 residues. Germline-derived CDR1 and CDR2 are SGHVS and FNYEAQ. The CDR3 protein is CASSLEDDGLSSGANVLTF. The CDR3 DNA follows: TGTGCCAGCAGCTTAGAGGACGACGGCTTAAGCTCTGGGGCCAACGTCCTGACTTTC.

This clonotype was observed a few times. J is TRBJ1-5 and V is TRBV12-3 or TRBV12-4; perhaps TRBD1 as D (5 bases). The CDR3 is 15 amino acids. Trimming left V 5 bases short and J 4 bases short, with 15 bases between. CDR3 residues: CASSRSRGVNQPQHF. DNA for the CDR3: TGTGCCAGCAGTCGATCCCGGGGGGTTAATCAGCCCCAGCATTTT.

The chain joins TRBV25-1 to TRBJ2-4, with D perhaps TRBD2 (6 bases). The CDR3 length is 14 residues. Germline CDR1 MGHDK, CDR2 SYGVNS. V gave up 4 bases and J gave up 7 bases, with 14 bases separating them. As DNA, the CDR3 is TGTGCCAGCAGTGCTAGCGAGATAGGGAACATTCAGTACTTC. Translating it yields CASSASEIGNIQYF. The full variable domain, completed using reference TRBV25-1 and TRBJ2-4, is EADIYQTPRYLVIGTGKKITLECSQTMGHDKMYWYQQDPGMELHLIHYSYGVNSTEKGDLSSESTVSRIRTEHFPLTLESARPSHTSQYLCASSASEIGNIQYFGAGTRLSVL.

This clonotype was detected many times. This chain links TRBV7-9 with TRBJ1-6; possible D gene TRBD1, 5 bases. CDR1 and CDR2 from the germline V gene are SEHNR and FQNEAQ (reference sequence). The CDR3 extends over 14 amino acids. V gave up 2 bases and J gave up 10 bases, with 12 bases separating them. CDR3 DNA sequence: TGTGCCAGCAGCTTATTTCAGGGAGGCTCACCCCTCCACTTT. Translating it yields CASSLFQGGSPLHF.

The genes are TRBV2 and TRBJ2-1; TRBD2 matches at 8 bases. Trimming at V came to 8 bases and at J to 10 bases, leaving 10 bases not matched to a gene. Germline CDR1 and CDR2: SNHLY and FYNNEI. The CDR3 has 13 amino acids. CDR3 DNA: TGTGCCAGCTCAGCCCGGGGGGGCTGGGAGCAGTTCTTC. This encodes CASSARGGWEQFF.